This TCR beta chain derives from a study of blood T cell repertoires in COVID-19. As for the study in general: Spain, Italy and the United States supplied samples that represented acute and convalescent COVID-19. T cells, B-cell-depleted T cells, or PBMCs supplied cDNA or gDNA.

This clone has a single count. The table came from immunoSEQ multiplex PCR; TCRdb's copy has only in-frame clones and leaves some out. The sample includes about 230,000 clones, around 82% of them seen just once. V gave up 3 bases and J gave up 1 base; unmatched junction bases: 11. This CDR3 has 18 residues. CDR1 and CDR2 (germline): MNHNS, SASEGT. The sequencing input was peripheral blood. The clonotype comes from a middle-aged man with active or convalescent COVID-19. This chain connects TRBV6-1 to TRBJ1-1, with 10 bases that match TRBD1. The CDR3 DNA is TGTGCCAGCAGTGATCCCGACAGGGGGCGAGTTGGGAACACTGAAGCTTTCTTT. It translates to CASSDPDRGRVGNTEAFF.